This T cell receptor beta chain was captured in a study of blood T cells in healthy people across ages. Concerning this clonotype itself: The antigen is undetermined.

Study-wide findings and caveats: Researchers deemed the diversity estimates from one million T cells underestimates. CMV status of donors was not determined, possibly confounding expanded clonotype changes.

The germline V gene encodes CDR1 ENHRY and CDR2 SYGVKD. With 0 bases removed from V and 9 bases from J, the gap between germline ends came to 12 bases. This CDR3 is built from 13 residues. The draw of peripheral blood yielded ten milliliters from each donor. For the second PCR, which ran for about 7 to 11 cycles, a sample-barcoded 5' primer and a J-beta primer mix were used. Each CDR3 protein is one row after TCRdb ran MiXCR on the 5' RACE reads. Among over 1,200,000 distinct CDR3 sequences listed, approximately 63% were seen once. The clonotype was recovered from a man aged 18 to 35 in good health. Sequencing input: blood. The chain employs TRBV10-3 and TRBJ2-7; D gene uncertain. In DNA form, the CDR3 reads TGTGCCATCAGTGAGTCGACGGTTGGTGGGCAGTACTTC. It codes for CAISESTVGGQYF.